The 26 T cell receptor beta chains reported below all come from one sample, sequenced in a study of T cells in Graves' hyperthyroidism and ophthalmopathy. RNA transcripts gave rise to amplified TCR beta CDR3 regions. A set of HTBI primers served as the primers for a first-round RT-PCR of the TCR CDR3. Using its own MiXCR run on the multiplex PCR reads, TCRdb lists one record per CDR3 protein. This table holds more than 50,000 distinct CDR3 sequences, roughly 50% found once. The sequenced sample consisted of blood. The receptors shown here come from a woman in her twenties or thirties with Graves' ophthalmopathy.

CDR3 nucleotide sequence: TGCGCCAGCAGCTTGGGGACTAGCGGGAGCAGGCACGAGCATTTT. It is translated as CASSLGTSGSRHEHF. The V gene is TRBV5-1, the J gene TRBJ1-5; D gene unclear. V was clipped by 0 bases and J by 14 bases, with 21 bases between them. This CDR3 has 15 amino acids. Germline lookup yields CDR1 SGHRS and CDR2 YFSETQ.

CDR3 DNA sequence: TGTGCCAGCTCACCGCGTCTGGACAGGGGAATGTACGAGCAGTACTTC. The encoded protein is CASSPRLDRGMYEQYF. The V gene is TRBV18, the J gene TRBJ2-7; 9 bases agree with TRBD1. J gave up 4 bases and V 3 bases, and 10 bases lay outside the gene matches. The CDR3 contains 16 residues. Germline V gene sequence: CDR1 KGHSH, CDR2 LQKENI.

There are many counts of this clonotype. The chain is built from TRBV28 and TRBJ2-1; no clear D. CDR3 length equals 13 residues. Germline V CDR1 and CDR2: MDHEN, SYDVKM. The V end lost 4 bases, the J end lost 4 bases, and 8 bases lay between the germline ends. Here the CDR3 DNA reads TGTGCCAGCAGTTCTGGCGGATACAATGAGCAGTTCTTC. Translated, it gives CASSSGGYNEQFF.

This clonotype was seen at least ten times. The chain links TRBV13 to TRBJ1-1; 9 bases are a match to TRBD1. The CDR3 has 13 residues. V dropped 0 bases and J dropped 11; count of bases not matched to a gene: 4. The V gene's germline CDR1 is PRHDT and CDR2 FYEKMQ (reference sequence). The CDR3 is CASSLGGQGEAFF. The CDR3 DNA is TGTGCCAGCAGCTTAGGGGGACAGGGAGAGGCTTTCTTT.

This clonotype occurred a few times. The gene calls are TRBV27 and TRBJ2-2, with D unresolved. The CDR3 has 12 amino acids. Germline V gives CDR1 MNHEY, CDR2 SMNVEV (reference sequence). The germline V and J ends were trimmed by 6 bases and 6 bases, with 8 bases remaining between them. The CDR3 spells CASSRPAGELFF. The CDR3 nucleotides are TGTGCCAGCAGCCGCCCGGCCGGGGAGCTGTTTTTT.

The table lists this clonotype with many counts. The chain links TRBV20-1 to TRBJ2-3, with 10 bases identical to TRBD1. The ends lost 2 bases at V and 5 bases at J; junction bases unmatched: 4. The CDR3 length is 14 residues. Per germline, CDR1 DFQATT and CDR2 SNEGSKA (reference sequence). The CDR3 DNA sequence: TGCAGTGCTAGACCCCGGGACAGGGGAGATACGCAGTATTTT. Amino acids: CSARPRDRGDTQYF.

The V gene is TRBV7-9, the J gene TRBJ2-2; 8 bases agree with TRBD2. Unmatched junction bases numbered 2, after V lost 1 base and J lost 4 bases. Germline loops: CDR1 SEHNR, CDR2 FQNEAQ (reference sequence). The length of the CDR3 is 15 residues. The CDR3 spells CASSLEGTSTGELFF. The CDR3 nucleotides are TGTGCCAGCAGCTTAGAGGGGACTAGCACCGGGGAGCTGTTTTTT.

This clonotype was picked up many times. The gene calls are TRBV11-2 and TRBJ2-3, with a possible D match to TRBD2 (6 bases). Trimming pared 0 bases from V and 0 bases from J, leaving 19 bases between. The CDR3 runs to 19 residues. In germline, CDR1 is SGHAT, CDR2 FQNNGV. DNA of the CDR3: TGTGCCAGCAGCTTAGAGGGTTTTCGCGTAGCGGCTAGCACAGATACGCAGTATTTT. Translation: CASSLEGFRVAASTDTQYF.

The chain is built from TRBV7-9 and TRBJ1-1, with D possibly TRBD1 on 5 matching bases. The CDR3 loop spans 15 amino acids. V was trimmed by 1 base and J by 5 bases, leaving 14 bases between them. In germline, CDR1 is SEHNR, CDR2 FQNEAQ (reference sequence). The CDR3, as DNA: TGTGCCAGCAGCTTAGATGGGGGAGGAGAGACTGAAGCTTTCTTT. It specifies CASSLDGGGETEAFF. Combining the CDR3 with reference TRBV7-9 and TRBJ1-1 gives the whole variable domain DTGVSQNPRHKITKRGQNVTFRCDPISEHNRLYWYRQTLGQGPEFLTYFQNEAQLEKSRLLSDRFSAERPKGSFSTLEIQRTEQGDSAMYLCASSLDGGGETEAFFGQGTRLTVV.

Details on this clonotype: A single base separates this from a much larger clone, so it may be a read error. The chain links TRBV4-2 to TRBJ2-1, with D possibly called TRBD1 or TRBD2 (7 bases each). The CDR3 is 17 amino acids. The germline gives CDR1 LGHNA, CDR2 YNFKEQ. The V end was cut by 4 bases, the J end by 5 bases, with 21 bases between. CDR3 in amino acids: CASSRQTSRGDDNEQFF. The CDR3, as DNA: TGTGCCAGCAGCCGCCAGACTAGCAGGGGGGATGACAATGAGCAGTTCTTC.

This clonotype was picked up many times. The chain carries TRBV10-3 and TRBJ2-7; 12 bases are a match to TRBD2. The CDR3 sequence is 20 residues long. Germline assignment: CDR1 ENHRY and CDR2 SYGVKD. Losses at the gene ends were 0 bases for V and 2 bases for J; bases not matched to a gene: 14. CDR3 region: CAISESVGRRTSGNPYEQYF. The DNA of the CDR3 is TGTGCCATCAGTGAGTCGGTCGGCAGGCGGACTAGCGGGAACCCCTACGAGCAGTACTTC.

The chain combines TRBV7-9 with TRBJ1-1; D ambiguous. Trimming took 8 bases from V and 1 from J, leaving 11 bases between them. The CDR3 loop spans 13 amino acids. The germline gives CDR1 SEHNR, CDR2 FQNEAQ (reference sequence). For the CDR3, the DNA is TGTGCCAGCGGAGGCAGCGAGAACACTGAAGCTTTCTTT. Translation gives CASGGSENTEAFF. The whole variable domain, remainder taken from reference TRBV7-9 and TRBJ1-1, is DTGVSQNPRHKITKRGQNVTFRCDPISEHNRLYWYRQTLGQGPEFLTYFQNEAQLEKSRLLSDRFSAERPKGSFSTLEIQRTEQGDSAMYLCASGGSENTEAFFGQGTRLTVV.

Many counts were recorded for this clonotype. The genes are TRBV11-2 and TRBJ2-1, with 10 positions matching TRBD2. J lost 1 base, V lost 11 bases, and 11 bases had no gene match. This CDR3 has 16 residues. From germline, CDR1 is SGHAT and CDR2 FQNNGV. CDR3: CASGRASGSSYNEQFF. CDR3 sequence (DNA): TGTGCCTCAGGGAGGGCTAGCGGGAGTTCCTACAATGAGCAGTTCTTC.

This clonotype was seen ten or more times. This rearrangement joins TRBV7-2 to TRBJ2-3, with D possibly matching TRBD2 (6 bases). The germline V gene has CDR1 SGHTA and CDR2 FQGNSA. The V and J ends lost 5 bases and 2 bases respectively, with 11 bases between them. This CDR3 spans 14 amino acids. CDR3 loop: CASSLGGVTDTQYF. The CDR3 nucleotides are TGTGCCAGCAGCCTGGGCGGGGTCACAGATACGCAGTATTTT.

At least ten counts were recorded for this clonotype. The chain has TRBV20-1 and TRBJ2-1; 8 positions match TRBD2. The junction had 9 bases not matched to a gene; V was cut back by 6 bases and J by 2 bases. Germline lookup yields CDR1 DFQATT and CDR2 SNEGSKA (reference sequence). The CDR3 length is 15 residues. The CDR3 nucleotides read TGCAGTGCAAGGAGCGGGAGAGGGACCTACAATGAGCAGTTCTTC. As protein: CSARSGRGTYNEQFF.

There are many counts of this clonotype. The V call is TRBV11-2, the J call TRBJ1-4; D gene uncertain. CDR3 size: 18 residues. The germline V gene encodes CDR1 SGHAT and CDR2 FQNNGV. The V end was cut by 4 bases, the J end by 0 bases, with 18 bases between. The CDR3: CASSSPGPFPTTNEKLFF. The CDR3 DNA reads TGTGCCAGCAGCTCACCCGGCCCCTTCCCCACAACTAATGAAAAACTGTTTTTT.

V and J are TRBV12-3 or TRBV12-4 and TRBJ1-2; TRBD1 matches 8 bases. CDR3 length: 13 amino acids. Trimming took 8 bases from V and 12 from J; bases not matched to a gene: 14. This CDR3 reads CASATQGAFGNTF. CDR3 DNA sequence: TGTGCCAGCGCGACTCAGGGGGCTTTTGGAAACACCTTC.

This clonotype appeared many times. This chain uses TRBV5-1 with TRBJ2-2; TRBD1 matches at 10 bases. The V gene's germline CDR1 is SGHRS and CDR2 YFSETQ. V shed 0 bases and J 4 bases; nucleotides not matched to a gene: 6. The CDR3 runs 17 residues. The CDR3 DNA is TGCGCCAGCAGCTTGGCGGACAGGGGGTATGGCACCGGGGAGCTGTTTTTT. Translating gives CASSLADRGYGTGELFF.

There are many counts of this clonotype. A much larger clone differs by one base, so this may be a read error. The genes are TRBV5-1 and TRBJ2-7; no definite D call. V dropped 1 base and J dropped 7 bases, with 9 bases sitting between them. The germline gives CDR1 SGHRS, CDR2 YFSETQ. The CDR3 length is 12 residues. The CDR3 region has the DNA TGCGCCAGCAGCTTGACCGTGGGGGAGCAGTACTTC. The encoded protein is CASSLTVGEQYF.

This clonotype came up many times. The chain links TRBV6-1 to TRBJ2-7, with 8 bases aligning to TRBD2. The CDR3 is 16 amino acids. The germline CDR1 and CDR2 sequences are MNHNS and SASEGT. With 0 bases clipped from V and 2 bases from J, the junction kept 6 bases outside the gene matches. In DNA form, the CDR3 reads TGTGCCAGCAGTGAAGCGATTAGCGGGGCTGCCTACGAGCAGTACTTC. Protein product: CASSEAISGAAYEQYF.

The chain employs TRBV5-4 and TRBJ1-5; 7 bases line up with TRBD1. This CDR3 has 13 amino acids. V was clipped by 4 bases and J by 14 bases; unmatched bases: 12. The germline gives CDR1 SGHNT, CDR2 YYREEE (reference sequence). In nucleotides, the CDR3 is TGTGCCAGCAGCATACAGGGGAAATCCTACGAGCATTTT. It yields the protein CASSIQGKSYEHF.

This clonotype was counted at least ten times. The rearrangement joins TRBV7-9 to TRBJ1-5; tentative D call: TRBD1 (5 bases). Per germline, CDR1 SEHNR and CDR2 FQNEAQ (reference sequence). CDR3 length equals 15 residues. Trimming left V 6 bases short and J 4 bases short, with 16 bases between. The CDR3 DNA reads TGTGCCAGCAGTACCGGGACGGCAAGTAATCAGCCCCAGCATTTT. Translating it yields CASSTGTASNQPQHF.

Ten or more counts support this clonotype. This chain joins TRBV14 and TRBJ1-1; 7 bases agree with TRBD1. The CDR3 is 15 amino acids. Germline values: CDR1 SGHDN, CDR2 FVKESK. Unmatched junction bases numbered 8, after V lost 1 base and J lost 6 bases. The chain's CDR3 is CASSQVGGVGAEAFF. In DNA, the CDR3 is TGTGCCAGCAGCCAAGTAGGGGGCGTCGGGGCTGAAGCTTTCTTT.

The sample holds many counts of this clonotype. V gene TRBV5-6 combines with J gene TRBJ2-7; D is undetermined. CDR1 SGHDT and CDR2 YYEEEE come from the germline V gene. V was trimmed by 4 bases and J by 3 bases, leaving 14 bases between them. The length of the CDR3 is 14 residues. CDR3 DNA: TGTGCCAGCAGCGATGCTGGAGAAGTCTACGAGCAGTACTTC. Protein: CASSDAGEVYEQYF.

The chain combines TRBV7-9 with TRBJ2-7; D may be TRBD1 or TRBD2 (5 bases each). This CDR3 contains 14 residues. Germline CDR1 SEHNR, CDR2 FQNEAQ (reference sequence). V lost 2 bases, J lost 2 bases, and 10 bases lay in between. The CDR3 is CASSLPGRTYEQYF. DNA for the CDR3: TGTGCCAGCAGCTTACCGGGACGAACCTACGAGCAGTACTTC.

The chain recombines TRBV2 with TRBJ1-1; no definite D call. Germline V gene data show CDR1 as SNHLY and CDR2 as FYNNEI. Trimming cost V 6 bases and J 4 bases, with 15 bases left between them. This CDR3 spans 14 amino acids. The CDR3 DNA reads as TGTGCCAGCAGCGACATGGCCGGAGGCACTGAAGCTTTCTTT. Its protein product is CASSDMAGGTEAFF. Based on the CDR3 plus reference TRBV2 and TRBJ1-1, the full variable domain is EPEVTQTPSHQVTQMGQEVILRCVPISNHLYFYWYRQILGQKVEFLVSFYNNEISEKSEIFDDQFSVERPDGSNFTLKIRSTKLEDSAMYFCASSDMAGGTEAFFGQGTRLTVV.